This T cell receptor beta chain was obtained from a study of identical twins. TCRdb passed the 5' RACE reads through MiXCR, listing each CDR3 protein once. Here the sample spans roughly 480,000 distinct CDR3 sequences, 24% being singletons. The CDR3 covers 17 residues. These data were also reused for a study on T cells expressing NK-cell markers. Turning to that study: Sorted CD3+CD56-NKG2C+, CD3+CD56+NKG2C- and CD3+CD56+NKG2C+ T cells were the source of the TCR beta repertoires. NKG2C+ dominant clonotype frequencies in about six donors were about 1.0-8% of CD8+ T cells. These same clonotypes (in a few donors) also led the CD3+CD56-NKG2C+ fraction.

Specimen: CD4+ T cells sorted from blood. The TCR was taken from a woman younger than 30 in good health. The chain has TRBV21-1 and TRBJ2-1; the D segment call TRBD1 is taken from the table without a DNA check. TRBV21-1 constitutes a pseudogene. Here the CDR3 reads CASSPRDRQNWYNEQFF. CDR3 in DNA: TGTGCCAGCAGCCCACGGGACAGGCAGAACTGGTACAATGAGCAGTTCTTC.